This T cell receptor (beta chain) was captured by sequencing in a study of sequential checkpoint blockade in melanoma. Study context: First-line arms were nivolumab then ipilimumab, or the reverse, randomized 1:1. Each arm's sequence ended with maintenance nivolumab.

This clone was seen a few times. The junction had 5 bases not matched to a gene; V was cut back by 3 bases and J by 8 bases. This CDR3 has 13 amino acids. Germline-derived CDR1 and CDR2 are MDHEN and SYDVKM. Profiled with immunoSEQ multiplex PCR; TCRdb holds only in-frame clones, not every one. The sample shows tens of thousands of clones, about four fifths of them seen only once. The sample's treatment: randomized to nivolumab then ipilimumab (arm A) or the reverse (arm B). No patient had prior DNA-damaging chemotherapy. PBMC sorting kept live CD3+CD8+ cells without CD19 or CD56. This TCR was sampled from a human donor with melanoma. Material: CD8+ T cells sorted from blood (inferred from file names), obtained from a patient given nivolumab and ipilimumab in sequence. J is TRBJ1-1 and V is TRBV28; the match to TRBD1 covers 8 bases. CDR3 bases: TGTGCCAGCAGTTTTCACGGGACAGGAGAAGCTTTCTTT. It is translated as CASSFHGTGEAFF.